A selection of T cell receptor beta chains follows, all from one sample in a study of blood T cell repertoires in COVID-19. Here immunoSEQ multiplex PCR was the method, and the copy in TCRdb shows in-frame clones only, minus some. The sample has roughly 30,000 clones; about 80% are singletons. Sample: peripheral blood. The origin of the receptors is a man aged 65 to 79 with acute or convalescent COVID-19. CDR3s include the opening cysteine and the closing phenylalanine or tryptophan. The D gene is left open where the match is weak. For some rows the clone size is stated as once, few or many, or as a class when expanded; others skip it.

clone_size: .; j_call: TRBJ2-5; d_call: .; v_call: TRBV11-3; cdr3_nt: TGTGCCAGCTTCCCTGACAGTCAAGAGACCCAGTACTTC; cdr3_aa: CASFPDSQETQYF
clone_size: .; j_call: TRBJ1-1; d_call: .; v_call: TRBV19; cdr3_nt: TGTGCCAGTAGTACAGAATATAGTGAAGCTTTCTTT; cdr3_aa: CASSTEYSEAFF
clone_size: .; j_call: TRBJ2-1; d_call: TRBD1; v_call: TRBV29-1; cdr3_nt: TGCAGCGTTGATATCGGGACAGGGTCGAATGAGCAGTTCTTC; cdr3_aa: CSVDIGTGSNEQFF
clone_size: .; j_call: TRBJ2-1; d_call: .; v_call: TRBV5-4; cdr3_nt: TGTGCCAGCAGCTTGTACAACTCCTACAATGAGCAGTTCTTC; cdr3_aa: CASSLYNSYNEQFF
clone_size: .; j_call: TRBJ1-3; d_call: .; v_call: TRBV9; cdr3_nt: TGTGCCAGCAGCGTAGAACAGGTCAGGTACACCATATATTTT; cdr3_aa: CASSVEQVRYTIYF
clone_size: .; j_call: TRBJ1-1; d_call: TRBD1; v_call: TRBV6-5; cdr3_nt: TGTGCCAGCAGGAGGACAGGGGTAGTAGCTGAAGCTTTCTTT; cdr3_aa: CASRRTGVVAEAFF
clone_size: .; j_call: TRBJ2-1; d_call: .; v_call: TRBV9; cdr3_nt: TGTGCCAGCAGCCCAGAGGCTTCCTACAATGAGCAGTTCTTC; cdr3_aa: CASSPEASYNEQFF
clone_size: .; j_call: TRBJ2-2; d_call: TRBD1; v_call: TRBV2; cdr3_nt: TGTGCCAGCAGACGACAGGGAACGTCGAACACCGGGGAGCTGTTTTTT; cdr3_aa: CASRRQGTSNTGELFF
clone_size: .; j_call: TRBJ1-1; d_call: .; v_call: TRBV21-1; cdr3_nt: TGTGCCAGCAGCAAACGGGAGGCGAACACTGAAGCTTTCTTT; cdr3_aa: CASSKREANTEAFF
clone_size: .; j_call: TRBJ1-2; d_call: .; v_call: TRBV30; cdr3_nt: TGTGCCTGGATAACAGGTTACTATGGCTACACCTTC; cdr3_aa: CAWITGYYGYTF
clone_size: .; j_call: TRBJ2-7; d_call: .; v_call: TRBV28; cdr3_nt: TGTGCCGCCCGGCGGTGGGGGCAGACATCCTACGAGCAGTACTTC; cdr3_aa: CAARRWGQTSYEQYF
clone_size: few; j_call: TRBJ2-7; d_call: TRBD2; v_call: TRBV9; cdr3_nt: TGTGCCAGCAGCGTACGACCGGGGGGATTTTACGAGCAGTACTTC; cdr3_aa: CASSVRPGGFYEQYF
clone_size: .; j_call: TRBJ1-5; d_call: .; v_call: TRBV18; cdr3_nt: TGTGCCAGCTCACCGTTTGACGGAGGGAAAATTGCGCCCCAGCATTTT; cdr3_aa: CASSPFDGGKIAPQHF
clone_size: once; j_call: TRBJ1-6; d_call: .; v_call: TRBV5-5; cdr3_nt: TGTGCCAGCAGCTCTGAGGATTCACCCCTCCACTTT; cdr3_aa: CASSSEDSPLHF
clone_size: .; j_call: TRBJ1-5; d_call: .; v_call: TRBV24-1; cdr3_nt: TGTGCCACCAGTGATCCGGGACATGGTCAGCCCCAGCATTTT; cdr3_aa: CATSDPGHGQPQHF
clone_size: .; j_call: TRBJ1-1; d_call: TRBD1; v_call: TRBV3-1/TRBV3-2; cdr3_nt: TGTGCCAGCAGCCAGGACCGGGACAGTAACTCGAACACTGAAGCTTTCTTT; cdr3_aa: CASSQDRDSNSNTEAFF
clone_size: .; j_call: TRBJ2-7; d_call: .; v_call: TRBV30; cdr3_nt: TGTGCCTGTTCCGATCACAGGCCTTCCTACGAGCAGTACTTC; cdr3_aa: CACSDHRPSYEQYF
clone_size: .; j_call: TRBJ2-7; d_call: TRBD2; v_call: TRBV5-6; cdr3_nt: TGTGCCAGCAGCTGGCTGGCTGGGGGAGGGGAGCAGTACTTC; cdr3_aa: CASSWLAGGGEQYF